The source of this T cell receptor beta chain is a study of T cell repertoires in cytomegalovirus infection. Study details: In public TCR beta signatures, there were indications of both CMV infection and matching HLA type.

Whole-study results and caveats: Ex vivo, HLA-C-restricted CMV-specific TCR beta clonotypes prevailed over the rest of the response.

Points on this clonotype: What it binds is unknown.

A single record per CDR3 protein comes from TCRdb applying MiXCR to the reads. This table holds some 100,000 distinct CDR3 sequences, about 30% found once. The source of this sequence is a human donor in good health (CMV status not recorded). Some clones in this sample may be carry-over from other donors' samples. Material: CD8+ T cells from cultured PBMCs, obtained from culture after CMV antigen stimulation.

CDR3 sequence reads: CASVGGLAGGRSSYNEQFF. The CDR3 bases are TGCGCCAGCGTCGGGGGACTAGCGGGGGGGAGAAGCTCCTACAATGAGCAGTTCTTC. This chain uses TRBV10-2 with TRBJ2-1; 16 bases align to TRBD2. Germline V gene lookup returns CDR1 WSHSY and CDR2 SAAADI. There are 19 residues in the CDR3. V gave up 8 bases and J gave up 0 bases; unmatched junction bases: 10.